This is a list of T cell receptor beta chains from one sample in a study of regulatory T cells in long-lasting Graves disease. TCRdb re-analysed the multiplex PCR reads in MiXCR, keeping a single row per CDR3 protein. The table records 400,000 to 450,000 distinct CDR3 sequences, about 15% of them present only once. This sample also appeared in a second study, on T cells in Graves' hyperthyroidism and ophthalmopathy.

Source: peripheral blood mononuclear cells (PBMCs), taken at new diagnosis, from a patient treated with antithyroid drugs. Every receptor here comes from a woman in her 30s with Graves disease. CDR3s include the opening cysteine and the closing phenylalanine or tryptophan. Each record gives: V gene, D gene, J gene, clone size, CDR3 DNA, CDR3 protein. A D gene is named only where the DNA matches it firmly. Where a row states a size, it is once, few, many or the class of an expanded clone; other rows omit it.

v_gene: TRBV19; d_gene: TRBD1; j_gene: TRBJ2-7; abundance: few; CDR3nt: TGTGCCAGTAGTATGGGGACAGGGGGGCCCTACGAGCAGTACTTC; CDR3aa: CASSMGTGGPYEQYF
v_gene: TRBV4-1; d_gene: -; j_gene: TRBJ2-7; abundance: -; CDR3nt: TGCGCCAGCAGCCGCCAGGGGGGACCGCAAGCCTACGAGCAGTACTTC; CDR3aa: CASSRQGGPQAYEQYF
v_gene: TRBV6-4; d_gene: -; j_gene: TRBJ2-1; abundance: few; CDR3nt: TGTGCCAGCAGTGATTACGGGACACTAGGGGATGAGCAGTTCTTC; CDR3aa: CASSDYGTLGDEQFF
v_gene: TRBV10-1; d_gene: TRBD1; j_gene: TRBJ2-3; abundance: many; CDR3nt: TGCGCCAGCAGCGACAGGGTCTCAGATACGCAGTATTTT; CDR3aa: CASSDRVSDTQYF
v_gene: TRBV5-1; d_gene: -; j_gene: TRBJ2-7; abundance: few; CDR3nt: TGCGCCAGCAGCTATGGAGACGCCTCCTACGAGCAGTACTTC; CDR3aa: CASSYGDASYEQYF
v_gene: TRBV20-1; d_gene: TRBD2; j_gene: TRBJ2-7; abundance: -; CDR3nt: TGCAGTGCCCCGGGACTAGCGGGAAGAGAGCAGTACTTC; CDR3aa: CSAPGLAGREQYF
v_gene: TRBV27; d_gene: -; j_gene: TRBJ2-2; abundance: many; CDR3nt: TGTGCCAGCAGCCTAAAGGCCGGGGAGCTGTTTTTT; CDR3aa: CASSLKAGELFF
v_gene: TRBV19; d_gene: TRBD1; j_gene: TRBJ1-2; abundance: few; CDR3nt: TGTGCCAGTAGCTGGGACAGGACTTATGGCTACACCTTC; CDR3aa: CASSWDRTYGYTF
v_gene: TRBV19; d_gene: TRBD2; j_gene: TRBJ2-2; abundance: -; CDR3nt: TGTGCCAGTAGTATGGGACGGACCTCGACTAGCCTCTCCTACACCGGGGAGCTGTTTTTT; CDR3aa: CASSMGRTSTSLSYTGELFF
v_gene: TRBV29-1; d_gene: TRBD1; j_gene: TRBJ1-1; abundance: -; CDR3nt: TGCAGCGTCAGACAGGGCGGGGGAACCACTGAAGCTTTCTTT; CDR3aa: CSVRQGGGTTEAFF
v_gene: TRBV9; d_gene: -; j_gene: TRBJ2-1; abundance: -; CDR3nt: TGTGCCAGCGGAGACGAGGTAGCGGAGGAAAATGAGCAGTTCTTC; CDR3aa: CASGDEVAEENEQFF
v_gene: TRBV30; d_gene: TRBD1; j_gene: TRBJ1-2; abundance: few; CDR3nt: TGTGCCTGGAGTGGAGAGGGACAGGGAAGTTTCAATGGCTACACCTTC; CDR3aa: CAWSGEGQGSFNGYTF
v_gene: TRBV3-1; d_gene: -; j_gene: TRBJ1-1; abundance: few; CDR3nt: TGTGCCAGCAGCTATATGAACACTGAAGCTTTCTTT; CDR3aa: CASSYMNTEAFF
v_gene: TRBV15; d_gene: -; j_gene: TRBJ1-4; abundance: -; CDR3nt: TGTGCCACCAGCAGAGATCCCCGAATGGGTAGGGGCCTTTCTAATGAAAAACTGTTTTTT; CDR3aa: CATSRDPRMGRGLSNEKLFF
v_gene: TRBV27; d_gene: TRBD1; j_gene: TRBJ2-4; abundance: -; CDR3nt: TGTGCCAGCAGTTCGTACAGGGGGCCGAAAAACATTCAGTACTTC; CDR3aa: CASSSYRGPKNIQYF
v_gene: TRBV19; d_gene: TRBD1; j_gene: TRBJ2-7; abundance: many; CDR3nt: TGTGCCAGTAGTACCAGGACAGGGGGTCTCGACGAGCAGTACTTC; CDR3aa: CASSTRTGGLDEQYF
v_gene: TRBV2; d_gene: -; j_gene: TRBJ1-5; abundance: -; CDR3nt: TGTGCCAGCAGTAACCCAGGAACTTATCAGCCCCAGCATTTT; CDR3aa: CASSNPGTYQPQHF
v_gene: TRBV20-1; d_gene: -; j_gene: TRBJ2-7; abundance: many; CDR3nt: TGCAGTGCTAAGACTGCCTACGAGCAGTACTTC; CDR3aa: CSAKTAYEQYF
v_gene: TRBV18; d_gene: -; j_gene: TRBJ2-5; abundance: few; CDR3nt: TGTGCCAGCTCGCCAAAAACAGGGTTAGAGACCCAGTACTTC; CDR3aa: CASSPKTGLETQYF
v_gene: TRBV2; d_gene: -; j_gene: TRBJ2-2; abundance: many; CDR3nt: TGTGCCAGCAGTGGAAGCGGGTTTAACACCGGGGAGCTGTTTTTT; CDR3aa: CASSGSGFNTGELFF
v_gene: TRBV3-1; d_gene: TRBD2; j_gene: TRBJ2-7; abundance: many; CDR3nt: TGTGCCAGCAGTCCTCCACGGCGGGAGGGCTACGAGCAGTACTTC; CDR3aa: CASSPPRREGYEQYF
v_gene: TRBV27; d_gene: -; j_gene: TRBJ2-3; abundance: few; CDR3nt: TGTGCCAGCAGTTTTGGCCCCTCCACAGATACGCAGTATTTT; CDR3aa: CASSFGPSTDTQYF
v_gene: TRBV5-8; d_gene: -; j_gene: TRBJ2-7; abundance: -; CDR3nt: TGTGCCAGCAGCTTTCTGGGGACGTCAACTCCTACTAGGTACGAGCAGTACTTC; CDR3aa: CASSFLGTSTPTRYEQYF
v_gene: TRBV20-1; d_gene: -; j_gene: TRBJ2-1; abundance: many; CDR3nt: TGCAGTGCCCAAATACTTGACAATGAGCAGTTCTTC; CDR3aa: CSAQILDNEQFF
v_gene: TRBV11-2; d_gene: TRBD1; j_gene: TRBJ1-2; abundance: many; CDR3nt: TGTGCCAGCAGCTTAGGAGGGGGCGCTCACTATGGCTACACCTTC; CDR3aa: CASSLGGGAHYGYTF
v_gene: TRBV20-1; d_gene: -; j_gene: TRBJ2-7; abundance: -; CDR3nt: TGCAGTGCTATGGACTCGATAGACGAGCAGTACTTC; CDR3aa: CSAMDSIDEQYF
v_gene: TRBV12-5; d_gene: TRBD1; j_gene: TRBJ2-1; abundance: few; CDR3nt: TGTGCTAGTGGCGCCGGGACAGGGGTATTTGGCGCCTACAATGAGCAGTTCTTC; CDR3aa: CASGAGTGVFGAYNEQFF
v_gene: TRBV20-1; d_gene: -; j_gene: TRBJ2-5; abundance: many; CDR3nt: TGCAGTGCTAGAGATGAAAGGACAGTCCAAGAGACCCAGTACTTC; CDR3aa: CSARDERTVQETQYF
v_gene: TRBV7-9; d_gene: -; j_gene: TRBJ1-1; abundance: -; CDR3nt: TGTGCCAGCAGCGAGACGGACAGCAAGAACACTGAAGCTTTCTTT; CDR3aa: CASSETDSKNTEAFF
v_gene: TRBV6-1; d_gene: -; j_gene: TRBJ1-1; abundance: many; CDR3nt: TGTGCCAGCAGGAAGCGGCAGCTGAACACTGAAGCTTTCTTT; CDR3aa: CASRKRQLNTEAFF
v_gene: TRBV5-1; d_gene: -; j_gene: TRBJ1-5; abundance: -; CDR3nt: TGCGCCAGCAGCGTAGACAGTTATAGCAATCAGCCCCAGCATTTT; CDR3aa: CASSVDSYSNQPQHF
v_gene: TRBV28; d_gene: -; j_gene: TRBJ2-4; abundance: few; CDR3nt: TGTGCCAGCAGTTCTCCCTCGGGTCATGGGGGGAACATTCAGTACTTC; CDR3aa: CASSSPSGHGGNIQYF
v_gene: TRBV11-2; d_gene: TRBD2; j_gene: TRBJ2-5; abundance: many; CDR3nt: TGTGCCAGCAGACCTAGCGGGAACCAAGAGACCCAGTACTTC; CDR3aa: CASRPSGNQETQYF
v_gene: TRBV11-2; d_gene: -; j_gene: TRBJ2-1; abundance: many; CDR3nt: TGTGCCAGCAGACCAGGGGGCCTAGCGGACTACAATGAGCAGTTCTTC; CDR3aa: CASRPGGLADYNEQFF
v_gene: TRBV7-9; d_gene: -; j_gene: TRBJ2-1; abundance: -; CDR3nt: TGTGCCAGCAGCTCCGATCGGCTCTACAATGAGCAGTTCTTC; CDR3aa: CASSSDRLYNEQFF
v_gene: TRBV15; d_gene: TRBD2; j_gene: TRBJ2-5; abundance: -; CDR3nt: TGTGCCACCAGCAGAGATGAGTCTAGCGGGAGTCTGGAGACCCAGTACTTC; CDR3aa: CATSRDESSGSLETQYF
v_gene: TRBV25-1; d_gene: -; j_gene: TRBJ1-4; abundance: many; CDR3nt: TGTGCCAGCAGTGAATATGGAGCCCTCTCGAAGGAGGTAGTGAATGAAAAACTGTTTTTT; CDR3aa: CASSEYGALSKEVVNEKLFF
v_gene: TRBV28; d_gene: -; j_gene: TRBJ2-7; abundance: many; CDR3nt: TGTGCCAGCAGTTTATGGGTGGGCGAGCAGTACTTC; CDR3aa: CASSLWVGEQYF
v_gene: TRBV9; d_gene: TRBD2; j_gene: TRBJ2-1; abundance: few; CDR3nt: TGTGCCAGCAGCGTGACTAGCGGGAGAATAGGTAACAATGAGCAGTTCTTC; CDR3aa: CASSVTSGRIGNNEQFF
v_gene: TRBV28; d_gene: -; j_gene: TRBJ1-5; abundance: many; CDR3nt: TGTGCCAGCGACAGGTTGAATCAGCCCCAGCATTTT; CDR3aa: CASDRLNQPQHF
v_gene: TRBV19; d_gene: -; j_gene: TRBJ1-2; abundance: -; CDR3nt: TGTGCCAGTAGTATTTGGGGGAAGAGCTATGGCTACACCTTC; CDR3aa: CASSIWGKSYGYTF
v_gene: TRBV2; d_gene: TRBD2; j_gene: TRBJ2-1; abundance: many; CDR3nt: TGTGCCAGATCCAGCGGGCTAGCGGGGCCGGGCGGGCAGTTCTTC; CDR3aa: CARSSGLAGPGGQFF
v_gene: TRBV25-1; d_gene: -; j_gene: TRBJ2-7; abundance: -; CDR3nt: TGTGCCAGCAGTGCCTTCCGGGACAAAGATCGCGAGCAGTACTTC; CDR3aa: CASSAFRDKDREQYF
v_gene: TRBV6-2/TRBV6-3; d_gene: TRBD1; j_gene: TRBJ2-7; abundance: many; CDR3nt: TGTGCCAGCAGTCCCGGGACAGAGAAACGGGAGCAGTACTTC; CDR3aa: CASSPGTEKREQYF
v_gene: TRBV11-2; d_gene: -; j_gene: TRBJ2-1; abundance: -; CDR3nt: TGTGCCAGCAGCTCCATCCAGGGGTCCTTTGATGTAGAGCAGTTCTTC; CDR3aa: CASSSIQGSFDVEQFF
v_gene: TRBV28; d_gene: -; j_gene: TRBJ1-3; abundance: -; CDR3nt: TGTGCCAGCACTCCCCGGTGGGCCCACTCTGGAAACACCATATATTTT; CDR3aa: CASTPRWAHSGNTIYF
v_gene: TRBV30; d_gene: -; j_gene: TRBJ2-2; abundance: many; CDR3nt: TGTGCCAGAGGTCCCGGGGAGCTGTTTTTT; CDR3aa: CARGPGELFF
v_gene: TRBV6-5; d_gene: -; j_gene: TRBJ2-1; abundance: many; CDR3nt: TGTGCCAGCAGTTACTCGATAGGGACTGAGCAGTTCTTC; CDR3aa: CASSYSIGTEQFF
v_gene: TRBV29-1; d_gene: -; j_gene: TRBJ2-5; abundance: many; CDR3nt: TGCAGCGTCCAAACGGGGGAGACCCAGTACTTC; CDR3aa: CSVQTGETQYF
v_gene: TRBV28; d_gene: TRBD1; j_gene: TRBJ2-7; abundance: many; CDR3nt: TGTGCCAGCAACCTGGACAGGGGGTTCCACGAGCAGTACTTC; CDR3aa: CASNLDRGFHEQYF